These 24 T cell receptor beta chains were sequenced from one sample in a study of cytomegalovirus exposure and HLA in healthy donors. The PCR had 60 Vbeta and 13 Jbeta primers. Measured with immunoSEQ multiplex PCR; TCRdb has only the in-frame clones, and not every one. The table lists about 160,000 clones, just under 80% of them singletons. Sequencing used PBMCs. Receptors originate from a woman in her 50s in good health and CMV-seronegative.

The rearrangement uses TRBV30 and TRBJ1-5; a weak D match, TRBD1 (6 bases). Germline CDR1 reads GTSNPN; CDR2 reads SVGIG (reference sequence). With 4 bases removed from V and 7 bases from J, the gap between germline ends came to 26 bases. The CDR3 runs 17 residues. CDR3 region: CAWNRWTETSMMQPQHF. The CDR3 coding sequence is TGTGCCTGGAACCGCTGGACAGAGACAAGTATGATGCAGCCCCAGCATTTT.

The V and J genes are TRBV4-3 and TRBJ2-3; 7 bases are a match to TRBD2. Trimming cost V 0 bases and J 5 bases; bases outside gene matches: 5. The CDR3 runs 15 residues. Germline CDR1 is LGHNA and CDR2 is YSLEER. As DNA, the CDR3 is TGCGCCAGCAGCCAAGAGCGGCGGGGGTTAGATACGCAGTATTTT. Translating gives CASSQERRGLDTQYF.

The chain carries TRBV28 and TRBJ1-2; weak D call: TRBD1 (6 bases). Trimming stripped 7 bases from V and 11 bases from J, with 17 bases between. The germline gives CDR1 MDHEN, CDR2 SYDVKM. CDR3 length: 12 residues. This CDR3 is CASNQVGGPYTF. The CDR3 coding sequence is TGTGCCAGCAACCAAGTGGGGGGGCCTTACACCTTC.

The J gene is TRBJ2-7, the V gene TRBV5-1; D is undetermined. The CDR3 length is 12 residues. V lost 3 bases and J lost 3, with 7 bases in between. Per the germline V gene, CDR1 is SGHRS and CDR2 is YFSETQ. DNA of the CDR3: TGCGCCAGCAGCTCAAATAGCTACGAGCAGTACTTC. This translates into CASSSNSYEQYF.

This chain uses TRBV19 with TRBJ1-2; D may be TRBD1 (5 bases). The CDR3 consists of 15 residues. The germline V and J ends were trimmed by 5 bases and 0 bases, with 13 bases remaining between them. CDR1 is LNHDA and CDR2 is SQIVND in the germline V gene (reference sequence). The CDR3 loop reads CASSSRGEANYGYTF. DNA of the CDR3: TGTGCCAGTAGTTCGCGGGGGGAAGCTAACTATGGCTACACCTTC.

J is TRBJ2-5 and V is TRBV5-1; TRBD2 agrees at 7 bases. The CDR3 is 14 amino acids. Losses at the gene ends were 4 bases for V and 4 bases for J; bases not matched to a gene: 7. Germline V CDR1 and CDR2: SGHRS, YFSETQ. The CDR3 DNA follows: TGCGCCAGCAGCGACGGGGGAGGGCTAGAGACCCAGTACTTC. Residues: CASSDGGGLETQYF.

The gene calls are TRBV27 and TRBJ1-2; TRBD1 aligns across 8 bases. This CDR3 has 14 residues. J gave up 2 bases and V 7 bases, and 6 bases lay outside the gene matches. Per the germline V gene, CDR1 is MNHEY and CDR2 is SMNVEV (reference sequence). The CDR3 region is CASTKGQGNYGYTF. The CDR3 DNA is TGTGCCAGCACCAAAGGACAGGGAAACTATGGCTACACCTTC.

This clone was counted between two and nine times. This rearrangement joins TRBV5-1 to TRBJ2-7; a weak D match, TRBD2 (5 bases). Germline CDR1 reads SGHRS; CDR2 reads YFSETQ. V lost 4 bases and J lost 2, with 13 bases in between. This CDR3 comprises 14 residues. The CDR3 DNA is TGCGCCAGCAGCGGGTCCTCCGGGGCCTACGAGCAGTACTTC. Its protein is CASSGSSGAYEQYF.

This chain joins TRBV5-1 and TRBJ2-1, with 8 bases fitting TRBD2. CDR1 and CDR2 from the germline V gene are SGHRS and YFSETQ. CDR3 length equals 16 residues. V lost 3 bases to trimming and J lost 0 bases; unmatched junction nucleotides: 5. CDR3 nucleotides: TGCGCCAGCAGCTGGGGGCTAGCGGGCTCCTACAATGAGCAGTTCTTC. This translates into CASSWGLAGSYNEQFF.

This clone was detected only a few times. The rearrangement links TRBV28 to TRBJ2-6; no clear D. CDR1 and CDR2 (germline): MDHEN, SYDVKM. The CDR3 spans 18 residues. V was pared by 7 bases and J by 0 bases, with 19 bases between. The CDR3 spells CASIKDWQAFSGANVLTF. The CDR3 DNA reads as TGTGCCAGCATCAAAGATTGGCAGGCCTTCTCTGGGGCCAACGTCCTGACTTTC.

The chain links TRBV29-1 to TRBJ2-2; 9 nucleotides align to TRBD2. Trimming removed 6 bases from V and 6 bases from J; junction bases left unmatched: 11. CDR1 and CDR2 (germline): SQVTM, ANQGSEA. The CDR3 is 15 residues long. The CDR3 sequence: CSVGLWTSEAGELFF. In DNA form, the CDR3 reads TGCAGCGTGGGGCTTTGGACTAGCGAGGCCGGGGAGCTGTTTTTT.

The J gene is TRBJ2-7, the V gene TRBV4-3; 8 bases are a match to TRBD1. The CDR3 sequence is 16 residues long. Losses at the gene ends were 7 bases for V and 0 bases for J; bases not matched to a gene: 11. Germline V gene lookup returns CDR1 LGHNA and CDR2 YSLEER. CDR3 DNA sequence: TGCGCCAGCACCCCGGACAGGGCAACATCCTCCTACGAGCAGTACTTC. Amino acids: CASTPDRATSSYEQYF.

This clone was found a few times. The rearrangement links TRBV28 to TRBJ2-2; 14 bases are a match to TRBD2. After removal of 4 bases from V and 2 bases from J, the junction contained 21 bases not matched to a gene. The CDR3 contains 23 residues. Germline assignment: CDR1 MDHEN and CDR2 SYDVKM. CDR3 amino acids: CASSYLGTAWTSGRPPNTGELFF. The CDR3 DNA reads TGTGCCAGCAGTTATCTAGGGACCGCTTGGACTAGCGGGAGGCCCCCTAACACCGGGGAGCTGTTTTTT.

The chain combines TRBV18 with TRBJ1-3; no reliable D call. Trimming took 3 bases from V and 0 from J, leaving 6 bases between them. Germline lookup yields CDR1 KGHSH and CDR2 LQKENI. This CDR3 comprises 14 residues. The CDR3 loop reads CASSPGLSGNTIYF. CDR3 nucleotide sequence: TGTGCCAGCTCACCTGGACTCTCTGGAAACACCATATATTTT.

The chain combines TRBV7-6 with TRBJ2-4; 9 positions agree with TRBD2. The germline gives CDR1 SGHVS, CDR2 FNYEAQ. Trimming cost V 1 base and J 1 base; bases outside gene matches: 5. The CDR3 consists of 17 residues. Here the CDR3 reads CASSLGAAGGAKNIQYF. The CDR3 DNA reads TGTGCCAGCAGCTTAGGTGCAGCGGGGGGTGCCAAAAACATTCAGTACTTC.

CDR3 sequence: CASSVDSFSGNTIYF. CDR3 in DNA: TGTGCCAGCAGCGTGGACAGCTTCTCTGGAAACACCATATATTTT. The chain uses TRBV9 and TRBJ1-3, with a possible D match to TRBD1 (6 bases). This CDR3 comprises 15 residues. CDR1 and CDR2 from the germline V gene are SGDLS and YYNGEE. V dropped 2 bases and J dropped 0 bases, with 9 bases sitting between them.

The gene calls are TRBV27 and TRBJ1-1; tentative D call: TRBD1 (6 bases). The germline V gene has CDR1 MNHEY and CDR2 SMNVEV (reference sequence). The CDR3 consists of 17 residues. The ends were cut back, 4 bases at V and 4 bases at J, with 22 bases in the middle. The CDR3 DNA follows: TGTGCCAGCAGTTCCCGACAGGATTCCCTGGCAGGCACTGAAGCTTTCTTT. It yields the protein CASSSRQDSLAGTEAFF.

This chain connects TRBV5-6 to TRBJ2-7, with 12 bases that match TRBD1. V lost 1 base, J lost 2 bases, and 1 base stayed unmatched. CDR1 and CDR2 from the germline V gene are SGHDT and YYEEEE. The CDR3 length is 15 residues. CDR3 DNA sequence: TGTGCCAGCAGCTTGAGGGACAGGGGGCCCTACGAGCAGTACTTC. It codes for CASSLRDRGPYEQYF.

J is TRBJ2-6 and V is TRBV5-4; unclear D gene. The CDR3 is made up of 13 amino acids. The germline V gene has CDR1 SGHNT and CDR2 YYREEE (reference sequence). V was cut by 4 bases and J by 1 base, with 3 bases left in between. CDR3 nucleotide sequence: TGTGCCAGCAGCCGGTCTGGGGCCAACGTCCTGACTTTC. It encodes CASSRSGANVLTF. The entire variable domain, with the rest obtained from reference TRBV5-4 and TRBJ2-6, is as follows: ETGVTQSPTHLIKTRGQQVTLRCSSQSGHNTVSWYQQALGQGPQFIFQYYREEENGRGNFPPRFSGLQFPNYSSELNVNALELDDSALYLCASSRSGANVLTFGAGSRLTVL.

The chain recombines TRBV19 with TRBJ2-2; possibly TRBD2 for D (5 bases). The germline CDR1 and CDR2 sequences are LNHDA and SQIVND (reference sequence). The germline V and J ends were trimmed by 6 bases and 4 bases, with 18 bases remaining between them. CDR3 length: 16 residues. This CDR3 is CASRVSEKRLTGELFF. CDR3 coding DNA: TGTGCCAGTAGAGTCTCTGAGAAGCGGCTCACCGGGGAGCTGTTTTTT.

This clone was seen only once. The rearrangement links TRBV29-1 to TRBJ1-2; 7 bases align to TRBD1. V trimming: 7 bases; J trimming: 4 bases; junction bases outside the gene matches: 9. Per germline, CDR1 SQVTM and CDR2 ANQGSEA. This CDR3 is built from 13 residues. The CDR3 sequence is CSAATGIPYGYTF. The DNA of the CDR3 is TGCAGCGCTGCGACAGGGATTCCCTATGGCTACACCTTC.

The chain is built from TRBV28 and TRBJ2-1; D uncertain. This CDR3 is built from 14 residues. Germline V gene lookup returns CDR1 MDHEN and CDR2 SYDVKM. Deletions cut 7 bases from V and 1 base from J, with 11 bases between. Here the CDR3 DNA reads TGTGCCAGCAACCCCCCCGGGTCCTACAATGAGCAGTTCTTC. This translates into CASNPPGSYNEQFF.

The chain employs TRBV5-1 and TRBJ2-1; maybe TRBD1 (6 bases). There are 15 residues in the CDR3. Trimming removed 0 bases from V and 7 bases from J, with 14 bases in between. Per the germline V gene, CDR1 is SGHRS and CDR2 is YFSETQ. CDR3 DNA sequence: TGCGCCAGCAGCTTGGCGGCAGGGGCGGCAAATGAGCAGTTCTTC. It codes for CASSLAAGAANEQFF.

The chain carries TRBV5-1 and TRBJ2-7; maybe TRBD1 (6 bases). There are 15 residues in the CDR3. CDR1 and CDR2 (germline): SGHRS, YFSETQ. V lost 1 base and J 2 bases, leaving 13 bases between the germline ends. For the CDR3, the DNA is TGCGCCAGCAGCTTGTTTCCAGGGGATACCTACGAGCAGTACTTC. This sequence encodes CASSLFPGDTYEQYF. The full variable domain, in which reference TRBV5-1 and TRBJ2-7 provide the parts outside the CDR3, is KAGVTQTPRYLIKTRGQQVTLSCSPISGHRSVSWYQQTPGQGLQFLFEYFSETQRNKGNFPGRFSGRQFSNSRSEMNVSTLELGDSALYLCASSLFPGDTYEQYFGPGTRLTVT.